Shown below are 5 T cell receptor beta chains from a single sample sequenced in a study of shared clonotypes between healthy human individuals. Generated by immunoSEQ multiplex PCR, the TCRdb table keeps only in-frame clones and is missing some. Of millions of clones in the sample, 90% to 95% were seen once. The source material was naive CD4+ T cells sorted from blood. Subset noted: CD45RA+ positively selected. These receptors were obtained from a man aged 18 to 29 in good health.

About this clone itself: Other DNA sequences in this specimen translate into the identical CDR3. As DNA, the CDR3 is TGTGCCAGCAGCTTTTACAGGGGAGACTATGGCTACACCTTC. Its protein product is CASSFYRGDYGYTF. V usage is TRBV7-2 and J usage is TRBJ1-2, with 7 positions matching TRBD1. The CDR3 is 14 residues long. V shed 3 bases, J shed 3 bases, and the junction held 4 bases outside the gene matches. Germline assignment: CDR1 SGHTA and CDR2 FQGNSA.

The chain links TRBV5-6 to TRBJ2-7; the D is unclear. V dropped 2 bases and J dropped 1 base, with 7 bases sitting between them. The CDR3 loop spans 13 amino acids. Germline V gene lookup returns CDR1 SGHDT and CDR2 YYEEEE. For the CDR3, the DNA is TGTGCCAGCAGCTTTGAGCCGTCCTACGAGCAGTACTTC. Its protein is CASSFEPSYEQYF.

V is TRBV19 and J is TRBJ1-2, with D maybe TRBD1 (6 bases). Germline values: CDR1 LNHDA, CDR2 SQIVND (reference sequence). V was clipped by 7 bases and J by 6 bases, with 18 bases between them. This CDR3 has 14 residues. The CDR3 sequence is CASTYTGPGDGYTF. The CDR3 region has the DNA TGTGCCAGTACCTACACAGGGCCGGGAGATGGCTACACCTTC.

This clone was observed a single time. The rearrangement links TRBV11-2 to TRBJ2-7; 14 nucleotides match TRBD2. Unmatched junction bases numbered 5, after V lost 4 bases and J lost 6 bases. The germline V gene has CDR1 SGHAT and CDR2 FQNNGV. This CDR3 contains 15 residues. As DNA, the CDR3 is TGTGCCAGCAGCTCTGGACTAGCGGGAGGACCCGAGCAGTACTTC. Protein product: CASSSGLAGGPEQYF.

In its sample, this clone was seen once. This CDR3 is CASSPSPGGTEAFF. The CDR3 nucleotides are TGTGCCAGCAGTCCCTCCCCTGGAGGGACTGAAGCTTTCTTT. The chain combines TRBV2 with TRBJ1-1; no definite D call. The CDR3 is 14 amino acids. V was shortened by 5 bases and J by 5 bases, with 15 bases between the two germline ends. CDR1 is SNHLY and CDR2 is FYNNEI in the germline V gene. Complete variable domain (other parts from reference TRBV2 and TRBJ1-1): EPEVTQTPSHQVTQMGQEVILRCVPISNHLYFYWYRQILGQKVEFLVSFYNNEISEKSEIFDDQFSVERPDGSNFTLKIRSTKLEDSAMYFCASSPSPGGTEAFFGQGTRLTVV.